The subject of this entry is one T cell receptor beta chain. Sequencing was performed with immunoSEQ multiplex PCR; in TCRdb, only in-frame clones are kept and a portion is missing. The repertoire includes more than 150,000 clones, 80% to 95% of them detected once, and approximately 1.9% sits in the top ten. This sample was taken from a study of T cell responses to AZD1222 COVID-19 vaccine. CDR1 and CDR2 (germline): MNHEY, SMNVEV (reference sequence). This CDR3 has 14 amino acids. Trimming removed 5 bases at V and 5 bases at J, with 14 bases between. This specimen consisted of peripheral blood, obtained 28 days after the second AZD1222 dose. V gene TRBV27 combines with J gene TRBJ2-3, with D hard to call. This clonotype was obtained from an adult who received the AZD1222 COVID-19 vaccine. The CDR3 protein is CASSTDRRLDTQYF. CDR3 DNA sequence: TGTGCCAGCAGTACCGACCGGCGCCTAGATACGCAGTATTTT.